These 32 T cell receptor beta chains originate from one sample sequenced in a study of identical twins. Each CDR3 protein gets one entry after TCRdb re-called the 5' RACE reads with MiXCR. This table has 1.5 million to 2 million distinct CDR3 sequences, less than 35% appearing once. Sequences were obtained from cord blood. The receptors were gathered from a newborn girl in good health.

A few counts support this clonotype. The genes are TRBV28 and TRBJ2-3; 13 nucleotides align to TRBD2. Germline-derived CDR1 and CDR2 are MDHEN and SYDVKM. V trimming: 4 bases; J trimming: 1 base; junction bases outside the gene matches: 17. This CDR3 spans 21 amino acids. CDR3 coding DNA: TGTGCCAGCAGTTCTCACTGGACTAGCGGGGGAGATCGAATGGGCACAGATACGCAGTATTTT. Protein sequence: CASSSHWTSGGDRMGTDTQYF.

The CDR3 reads CASLSGGALNEQFF. Written as DNA, the CDR3 is TGCGCCAGCTTGAGCGGGGGGGCTCTCAATGAGCAGTTCTTC. This chain joins TRBV5-1 and TRBJ2-1, with 10 bases aligning to TRBD2. Per germline, CDR1 SGHRS and CDR2 YFSETQ. V trimming: 7 bases; J trimming: 6 bases; junction bases outside the gene matches: 7. The CDR3 has 14 amino acids.

The rearrangement joins TRBV28 to TRBJ2-7, with D possibly being TRBD2 (6 bases). V dropped 10 bases and J dropped 0 bases, with 19 bases sitting between them. The CDR3 spans 15 residues. Germline V CDR1 and CDR2: MDHEN, SYDVKM. The CDR3, as DNA: TGTGCCACACTACTTTTGGGGACTCGCTCCTACGAGCAGTACTTC. Encoded protein: CATLLLGTRSYEQYF.

The chain joins TRBV5-5 to TRBJ2-3; D not resolved. V lost 0 bases and J lost 2, with 7 bases in between. Germline V gene lookup returns CDR1 SGHKS and CDR2 YYEKEE (reference sequence). This CDR3 has 14 residues. This CDR3 is CASSLEWITDTQYF. CDR3 nucleotides: TGTGCCAGCAGCTTGGAGTGGATCACAGATACGCAGTATTTT. Full variable domain (missing parts from reference TRBV5-5 and TRBJ2-3): DAGVTQSPTHLIKTRGQQVTLRCSPISGHKSVSWYQQVLGQGPQFIFQYYEKEERGRGNFPDRFSARQFPNYSSELNVNALLLGDSALYLCASSLEWITDTQYFGPGTRLTVL.

The chain employs TRBV20-1 and TRBJ2-5, with 7 bases that match TRBD1. The CDR3 runs 12 residues. J gave up 11 bases and V 6 bases, and 12 bases lay outside the gene matches. Per germline, CDR1 DFQATT and CDR2 SNEGSKA (reference sequence). The CDR3 spells CSAPDRVDEQYF. CDR3 sequence (DNA): TGCAGTGCCCCTGACAGGGTCGATGAGCAGTACTTC.

The CDR3 sequence is CASSKDRGTSYEQYF. CDR3 DNA sequence: TGCGCCAGCAGCAAGGACAGGGGAACCTCCTACGAGCAGTACTTC. The chain uses TRBV5-1 and TRBJ2-7, with 9 bases aligning to TRBD1. CDR1 SGHRS and CDR2 YFSETQ come from the germline V gene. The CDR3 covers 15 residues. The ends lost 4 bases at V and 0 bases at J; junction bases unmatched: 5.

This clonotype has a count of ten or more. The rearrangement links TRBV29-1 to TRBJ2-3; no clear D. CDR1 and CDR2 from the germline V gene are SQVTM and ANQGSEA. The V gene lost 5 bases and the J gene lost 2 bases, with 11 bases spanning the gap. The CDR3 spans 13 residues. The CDR3 coding sequence is TGCAGCGTTCGTCTATCCCTCACAGATACGCAGTATTTT. Encoded protein: CSVRLSLTDTQYF.

This rearrangement joins TRBV20-1 to TRBJ2-4; perhaps TRBD2 as D (5 bases). CDR1 DFQATT and CDR2 SNEGSKA come from the germline V gene (reference sequence). The CDR3 contains 16 residues. V lost 2 bases and J lost 1, with 15 bases in between. CDR3: CSARPRAPGAKNIQYF. The DNA for the CDR3 is TGCAGTGCTAGACCCCGGGCCCCGGGGGCCAAAAACATTCAGTACTTC.

This clonotype was counted only a few times. The rearrangement uses TRBV30 and TRBJ2-3; 11 bases are shared with TRBD1. In germline, CDR1 is GTSNPN, CDR2 SVGIG (reference sequence). V trimming: 2 bases; J trimming: 4 bases; junction bases outside the gene matches: 5. CDR3 size: 15 residues. CDR3 nucleotides: TGTGCCTGGAGTACAAGGACAGGGGGCGCAGATACGCAGTATTTT. Translated, it gives CAWSTRTGGADTQYF.

The chain combines TRBV28 with TRBJ1-1; possibly TRBD1 for D (6 bases). Germline assignment: CDR1 MDHEN and CDR2 SYDVKM. Trimming left V 6 bases short and J 1 base short, with 21 bases between. The CDR3 spans 17 residues. CDR3 nucleotides: TGTGCCAGCAGCCCAGTCGGGGGGGGCGCTTGGAACACTGAAGCTTTCTTT. Its translation: CASSPVGGGAWNTEAFF.

The chain has TRBV5-6 and TRBJ2-1, with TRBD2 matching over 12 bases. The CDR3 spans 15 residues. V dropped 6 bases and J dropped 13; count of bases not matched to a gene: 14. Germline CDR1 and CDR2: SGHDT and YYEEEE. The CDR3 reads CASTLLAGGQETQFF. The CDR3 DNA follows: TGTGCCAGCACCCTACTAGCGGGGGGACAAGAGACCCAGTTCTTC.

The chain couples TRBV7-2 to TRBJ1-2; D unresolved. This CDR3 is 15 amino acids long. Trimming took 1 base from V and 1 from J, leaving 10 bases between them. CDR1 and CDR2 from the germline V gene are SGHTA and FQGNSA. The CDR3 nucleotides read TGTGCCAGCAGCTTAGGATCCGTCCTTAACTATGGCTACACCTTC. Its translation: CASSLGSVLNYGYTF.

This clonotype came up many times. The chain links TRBV28 to TRBJ1-4; D may be TRBD1 (5 bases). The V gene lost 6 bases and the J gene lost 3 bases, with 11 bases spanning the gap. The CDR3 totals 14 residues. Germline V gene sequence: CDR1 MDHEN, CDR2 SYDVKM. The DNA of the CDR3 is TGTGCCAGCAGGCTCGGGACCGCTAATGAAAAACTGTTTTTT. The encoded protein is CASRLGTANEKLFF. Filled out from reference TRBV28 and TRBJ1-4, the complete variable domain reads DVKVTQSSRYLVKRTGEKVFLECVQDMDHENMFWYRQDPGLGLRLIYFSYDVKMKEKGDIPEGYSVSREKKERFSLILESASTNQTSMYLCASRLGTANEKLFFGSGTQLSVL.

Concerning this clonotype itself: The junction departs from germline at one end; a sequencing error may be responsible. The chain carries TRBV5-6 and TRBJ2-3, with D perhaps TRBD1 or TRBD2 (5 bases each). The germline V gene encodes CDR1 SGHDT and CDR2 YYEEEE. The CDR3 runs to 18 residues. The CDR3 here is CANSSQNYGTESTDTQYF. For the CDR3, the DNA is TGTGCCAACAGCTCGCAGAATTACGGGACGGAGAGCACAGATACGCAGTATTTT.

The genes are TRBV5-1 and TRBJ2-5; 9 bases agree with TRBD2. TRBJ2-7 explains the end of the DNA better; the J call may be wrong. The CDR3 consists of 15 residues. Germline lookup yields CDR1 SGHRS and CDR2 YFSETQ. The CDR3 DNA sequence: TGCGCCAGCAGCTTGGTCATAGCGGGAGAACACGAGCAGTACTTC. Amino acids: CASSLVIAGEHEQYF.

This clonotype was counted many times. The rearrangement links TRBV29-1 to TRBJ2-1; tentative D call: TRBD2 (5 bases). Trimming pared 4 bases from V and 0 bases from J, leaving 10 bases between. Germline V gives CDR1 SQVTM, CDR2 ANQGSEA. The CDR3 loop spans 14 amino acids. The CDR3 nucleotides are TGCAGCGTTGGGAGCGGCTACTCCTACAATGAGCAGTTCTTC. Residues: CSVGSGYSYNEQFF.

For this clonotype: Given a much more abundant clone one base away, this may be a read error. V usage is TRBV4-2 and J usage is TRBJ2-4, with TRBD2 matching 9 bases. Germline values: CDR1 LGHNA, CDR2 YNFKEQ. The CDR3 extends over 15 amino acids. CDR3 bases: TGTGCCCGCAGCCTTACGGGACTAGCACAGAACATTCAGTACTTC. Its translation: CARSLTGLAQNIQYF.

This clonotype was seen a handful of times. This rearrangement joins TRBV20-1 to TRBJ2-1; a weak D match, TRBD2 (6 bases). The germline gives CDR1 DFQATT, CDR2 SNEGSKA (reference sequence). This CDR3 contains 16 residues. V was trimmed by 1 base and J by 2 bases, leaving 15 bases between them. For the CDR3, the DNA is TGCAGTGCTAGAGGGAGCGAGGAGGGAACCTACAATGAGCAGTTCTTC. This gives the protein CSARGSEEGTYNEQFF.

The chain is built from TRBV2 and TRBJ2-5; 8 bases line up with TRBD2. Germline CDR1 SNHLY, CDR2 FYNNEI. Trimming took 1 base from V and 11 from J; bases not matched to a gene: 15. This CDR3 region has 16 residues. CDR3 region: CASSEGTLAVGGRQYF. CDR3 bases: TGTGCCAGCAGTGAAGGTACACTAGCGGTAGGAGGGCGGCAGTACTTC.

The chain has TRBV11-2 and TRBJ2-3, with unresolved D. The CDR3 is 14 amino acids. Per germline, CDR1 SGHAT and CDR2 FQNNGV. Trimming took off 5 bases at V and 3 bases at J, with 12 bases between the two ends. The CDR3 DNA follows: TGTGCCAGCAGCGCTGACGGCCTTACAGATACGCAGTATTTT. It yields the protein CASSADGLTDTQYF.

The chain combines TRBV12-3 or TRBV12-4 with TRBJ1-5; D ambiguous. CDR3 size: 13 residues. Trimming removed 3 bases at V and 4 bases at J, with 7 bases between. The CDR3 sequence is CASSFGRNQPQHF. Written as DNA, the CDR3 is TGTGCCAGCAGTTTCGGGAGGAATCAGCCCCAGCATTTT.

This clonotype was seen many times. The genes are TRBV27 and TRBJ2-3; D might be TRBD2 (6 bases). The CDR3 is 14 residues long. Trimming stripped 1 base from V and 1 base from J, with 6 bases between. The germline V gene encodes CDR1 MNHEY and CDR2 SMNVEV (reference sequence). This CDR3 is CASSLWGGTDTQYF. The CDR3, as DNA: TGTGCCAGCAGTTTATGGGGGGGCACAGATACGCAGTATTTT.

The chain employs TRBV6-1 and TRBJ2-3; D is unresolved. Germline CDR1 reads MNHNS; CDR2 reads SASEGT. Trimming took 1 base from V and 4 from J, leaving 3 bases between them. This CDR3 has 12 amino acids. CDR3 sequence (DNA): TGTGCCAGCAGTGAAGTTTCAGATACGCAGTATTTT. Protein product: CASSEVSDTQYF.

The V call is TRBV19, the J call TRBJ2-4; no firm D call. Germline values: CDR1 LNHDA, CDR2 SQIVND (reference sequence). The CDR3 extends over 10 amino acids. Between the trimmed V and J ends, which lost 7 bases and 6 bases, there was a span of 4 bases. The chain's CDR3 is CASIPNIQYF. The CDR3 nucleotides are TGTGCCAGTATTCCAAACATTCAGTACTTC.

The V gene is TRBV28, the J gene TRBJ1-6; tentative D call: TRBD1 (6 bases). The CDR3 length is 15 residues. Deletions cut 6 bases from V and 7 bases from J, with 16 bases between. Germline V gene sequence: CDR1 MDHEN, CDR2 SYDVKM. CDR3 nucleotides: TGTGCCAGCAGATGGGGACATCTGGGGAATTCACCCCTCCACTTT. It codes for CASRWGHLGNSPLHF.

This clonotype was seen at least ten times. The gene calls are TRBV25-1 and TRBJ1-2; TRBD1 matches 8 bases. V shed 1 base, J shed 7 bases, and the junction held 8 bases outside the gene matches. The CDR3 runs to 15 residues. CDR1 is MGHDK, CDR2 SYGVNS, per germline. The CDR3 spells CASSEWGQGAAGYTF. The CDR3 nucleotides are TGTGCCAGCAGTGAATGGGGGCAGGGGGCGGCTGGCTACACCTTC.

The chain carries TRBV12-3 or TRBV12-4 and TRBJ1-3; 9 nucleotides align to TRBD1. V was clipped by 4 bases and J by 2 bases; unmatched bases: 9. This CDR3 contains 17 residues. CDR3 amino acids: CASSWSTGGNAGNTIYF. In DNA form, the CDR3 reads TGTGCCAGCAGTTGGTCGACAGGGGGAAATGCTGGAAACACCATATATTTT.

This clonotype appeared a few times. The rearrangement joins TRBV20-1 to TRBJ2-1, with TRBD2 matching over 15 bases. Germline-derived CDR1 and CDR2 are DFQATT and SNEGSKA (reference sequence). The V and J ends lost 1 base and 3 bases, in that order; junction bases with no gene match: 1. The CDR3 length is 16 residues. In DNA form, the CDR3 reads TGCAGTGCTAGAGGGACTAGCGGGAGGGGCTACAATGAGCAGTTCTTC. It yields the protein CSARGTSGRGYNEQFF.

The chain combines TRBV4-1 with TRBJ2-3, with 8 positions matching TRBD2. V shed 3 bases and J 6 bases; nucleotides not matched to a gene: 5. CDR1 is MGHRA and CDR2 is YSYEKL in the germline V gene. The CDR3 totals 14 residues. The CDR3 sequence is CASSQDSGVDTQYF. In nucleotides, the CDR3 is TGCGCCAGCAGCCAGGATAGCGGGGTGGATACGCAGTATTTT.

This rearrangement joins TRBV20-1 to TRBJ1-3; a weak D match, TRBD1 (5 bases). CDR1 and CDR2 (germline): DFQATT, SNEGSKA (reference sequence). The V end lost 5 bases, the J end lost 0 bases, and 8 bases lay between the germline ends. The CDR3 extends over 13 amino acids. CDR3 residues: CSASRVSGNTIYF. CDR3 bases: TGCAGTGCTTCCAGGGTCTCTGGAAACACCATATATTTT.

This chain uses TRBV6-1 with TRBJ2-1; TRBD2 matches 9 bases. The V gene's germline CDR1 is MNHNS and CDR2 SASEGT. J was trimmed by 5 bases and V by 7 bases; bases with no gene match: 6. The CDR3 has 14 amino acids. The CDR3 DNA reads as TGTGCCAGCAAGTTGACTAGCGGAAACAATGAGCAGTTCTTC. Translated: CASKLTSGNNEQFF.

The chain carries TRBV2 and TRBJ1-5; D unresolved. There are 16 residues in the CDR3. The V end was cut by 2 bases, the J end by 1 base, with 12 bases between. Germline CDR1 SNHLY, CDR2 FYNNEI. The CDR3 protein is CASSEYSTASNQPQHF. The CDR3 DNA reads TGTGCCAGCAGTGAATATAGCACAGCGAGCAATCAGCCCCAGCATTTT.